These 14 T cell receptor beta chains were all obtained from the same sample, sequenced in a study of T cells after yellow fever vaccination. TCRdb reanalysed the 5' RACE reads using MiXCR and keeps one entry per CDR3 protein. This table has some 100,000 distinct CDR3 sequences, 8% to 10% appearing once. Source: CD8+ T cells not binding an NS4B(214-222) dextramer, sorted from PBMCs, taken about 2 weeks after the first yellow fever vaccination. The receptors stem from a man between 18 and 29 years old who received the YFV17D yellow fever vaccine.

This clonotype was detected a few times. CDR3 sequence (DNA): TGCGCCAGCAGCCAAGTCGACGGGACCCCCTATGAGCAGTACGTC. Protein sequence: CASSQVDGTPYEQYV. The rearrangement uses TRBV4-1 and TRBJ2-7; either TRBD1 or TRBD2 may supply D (5 bases each). There are 15 residues in the CDR3. The V gene's germline CDR1 is MGHRA and CDR2 YSYEKL.

This clonotype occurred many times. The chain carries TRBV4-3 and TRBJ2-3; the match to TRBD1 covers 7 bases. J gave up 5 bases and V 1 base, and 6 bases lay outside the gene matches. The CDR3 totals 15 residues. CDR1 LGHNA and CDR2 YSLEER come from the germline V gene. The DNA of the CDR3 is TGCGCCAGCAGCCAAGGAGACAGGGAGAGAGATACGCAGTATTTT. This codes for CASSQGDRERDTQYF.

The chain carries TRBV4-3 and TRBJ2-2; 8 nucleotides align to TRBD2. The V gene end was trimmed by 4 bases and the J gene end by 9 bases; junction bases not matched to a gene: 16. Germline loops: CDR1 LGHNA, CDR2 YSLEER. This CDR3 comprises 17 residues. In DNA form, the CDR3 reads TGCGCCAGCAGCCCCTACCACGGCACGGGGGGGCCGTGGGAGCTGTTTTTT. Translation gives CASSPYHGTGGPWELFF.

This clonotype was seen at least ten times. The chain couples TRBV29-1 to TRBJ2-1; D unclear. This CDR3 region has 14 residues. CDR1 SQVTM and CDR2 ANQGSEA come from the germline V gene. Trimming shortened V by 1 base and J by 0 bases, and 7 bases separated the two germline ends. CDR3 nucleotide sequence: TGCAGCGTTGAAGCTGAGAGCTCCTACAATGAGCAGTTCTTC. Protein sequence: CSVEAESSYNEQFF.

This rearrangement joins TRBV5-6 to TRBJ1-4; no firm D call. V was pared by 2 bases and J by 0 bases, with 23 bases between. Germline assignment: CDR1 SGHDT and CDR2 YYEEEE. This CDR3 has 20 amino acids. CDR3 sequence reads: CASSFSIPDGLQPTNEKLFF. The CDR3 bases are TGTGCCAGCAGCTTTTCCATTCCTGATGGGTTGCAACCAACTAATGAAAAACTGTTTTTT.

This clonotype was observed a handful of times. J is TRBJ2-1 and V is TRBV20-1, with D possibly matching TRBD2 (5 bases). The CDR3 consists of 13 residues. Trimming shortened V by 3 bases and J by 6 bases, and 12 bases separated the two germline ends. Germline V lookup: CDR1 DFQATT, CDR2 SNEGSKA (reference sequence). CDR3 sequence (DNA): TGCAGTGCTAGGCCGGGATCAACCAATGAGCAGTTCTTC. Amino acid sequence: CSARPGSTNEQFF.

This clonotype has ten or more counts. The chain joins TRBV4-2 to TRBJ2-7, with D unclear. CDR1 LGHNA and CDR2 YNFKEQ come from the germline V gene. The CDR3 extends over 17 amino acids. V dropped 0 bases and J dropped 0 bases, with 15 bases sitting between them. CDR3 in DNA: TGTGCCAGCAGCCAAGAAGGTGCCTACCGAAGCTCCTACGAGCAGTACTTC. It is translated as CASSQEGAYRSSYEQYF.

Only one count was recorded for this clonotype. The chain combines TRBV20-1 with TRBJ2-7; D might be TRBD1 (5 bases). Between the trimmed V and J ends, which lost 6 bases and 0 bases, there was a span of 12 bases. Germline V gives CDR1 DFQATT, CDR2 SNEGSKA (reference sequence). The CDR3 loop spans 13 amino acids. The CDR3 is CSASATVSYEQYF. The CDR3, as DNA: TGCAGTGCCAGCGCGACAGTCTCCTACGAGCAGTACTTC.

There are many counts of this clonotype. The V call is TRBV7-6, the J call TRBJ1-5; D is unresolved. The germline gives CDR1 SGHVS, CDR2 FNYEAQ. Trimming left V 5 bases short and J 9 bases short, with 17 bases between. The CDR3 is 14 amino acids. The DNA of the CDR3 is TGTGCCAGCAGCAAAGGGCCAGGTCGATGGCCCCAGCATTTT. It translates to CASSKGPGRWPQHF.

The sample holds many counts of this clonotype. The chain combines TRBV27 with TRBJ2-7; 8 nucleotides align to TRBD1. J lost 3 bases, V lost 5 bases, and 3 bases had no gene match. The germline CDR1 and CDR2 sequences are MNHEY and SMNVEV (reference sequence). The CDR3 has 13 residues. CDR3 in amino acids: CASSPGTGYEQYF. The CDR3 DNA follows: TGTGCCAGCAGTCCCGGGACAGGCTACGAGCAGTACTTC.

This clonotype appeared a few times. V and J are TRBV15 and TRBJ2-3; tentative D call: TRBD1 (6 bases). The V end lost 4 bases, the J end lost 4 bases, and 9 bases lay between the germline ends. This CDR3 comprises 13 residues. CDR1 and CDR2 from the germline V gene are LNHNV and YYDKDF (reference sequence). CDR3 sequence: CATSIKGADTQYF. The CDR3 bases are TGTGCCACCAGCATCAAGGGGGCAGATACGCAGTATTTT.

This clonotype was recorded a few times. This sequence joins TRBV10-2 and TRBJ2-3; TRBD2 is a possible D gene (6 bases). V was pared by 6 bases and J by 1 base, with 11 bases between. The CDR3 extends over 14 amino acids. Germline V gene sequence: CDR1 WSHSY, CDR2 SAAADI. This CDR3 is CASRRGSRTDTQYF. The CDR3 DNA follows: TGCGCCAGCAGACGGGGGTCCCGCACAGATACGCAGTATTTT.

Only a few counts were recorded for this clonotype. The CDR3, as DNA: TGCGCCAGCAGCGTGGCCCCCCGTAATGAGCAGTTCTTC. This translates into CASSVAPRNEQFF. This chain joins TRBV4-3 and TRBJ2-1; D not certain. V lost 5 bases and J lost 7, with 12 bases in between. CDR3 length equals 13 residues. The germline CDR1 and CDR2 sequences are LGHNA and YSLEER.

About this clonotype: Possible read error: a much larger clone is one base away. The V call is TRBV5-5, the J call TRBJ2-3; 8 bases map to TRBD1. The germline gives CDR1 SGHKS, CDR2 YYEKEE (reference sequence). The CDR3 length is 15 residues. J lost 3 bases, V lost 7 bases, and 10 bases had no gene match. The CDR3 DNA is TGTGCCAGCTGCCCACCGACAGGGGATACAGATACGCAGTATTTT. This translates into CASCPPTGDTDTQYF.